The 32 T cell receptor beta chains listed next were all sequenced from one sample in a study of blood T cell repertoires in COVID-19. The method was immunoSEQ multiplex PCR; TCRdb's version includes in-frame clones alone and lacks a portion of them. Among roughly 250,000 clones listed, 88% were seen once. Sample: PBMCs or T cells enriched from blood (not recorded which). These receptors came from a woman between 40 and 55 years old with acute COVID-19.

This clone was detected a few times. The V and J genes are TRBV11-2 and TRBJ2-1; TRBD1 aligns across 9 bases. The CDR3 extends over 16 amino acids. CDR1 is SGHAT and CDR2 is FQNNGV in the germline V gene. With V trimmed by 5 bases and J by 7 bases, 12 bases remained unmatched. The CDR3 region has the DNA TGTGCCAGCAGCATTAGTGGGACAGGGATAAAGAATGAGCAGTTCTTC. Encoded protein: CASSISGTGIKNEQFF.

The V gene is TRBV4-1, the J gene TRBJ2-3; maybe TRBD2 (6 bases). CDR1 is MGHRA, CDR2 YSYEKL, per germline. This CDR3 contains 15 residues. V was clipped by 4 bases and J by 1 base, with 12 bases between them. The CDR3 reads CASSPRERGTDTQYF. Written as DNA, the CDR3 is TGCGCCAGCAGCCCCCGGGAGCGGGGCACAGATACGCAGTATTTT.

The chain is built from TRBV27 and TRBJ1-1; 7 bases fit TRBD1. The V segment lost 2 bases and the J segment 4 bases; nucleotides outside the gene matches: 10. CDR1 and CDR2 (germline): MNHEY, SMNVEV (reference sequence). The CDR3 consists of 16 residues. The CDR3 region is CASSLVTPPGGTEAFF. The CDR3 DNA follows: TGTGCCAGCAGTTTAGTGACCCCGCCAGGGGGCACTGAAGCTTTCTTT.

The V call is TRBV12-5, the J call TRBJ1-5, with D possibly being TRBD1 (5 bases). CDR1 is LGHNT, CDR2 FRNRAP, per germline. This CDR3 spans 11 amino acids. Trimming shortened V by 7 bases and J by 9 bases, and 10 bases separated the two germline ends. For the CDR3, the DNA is TGTGCTAGTGCCCGGGGGTCGCCCCAGCATTTT. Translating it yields CASARGSPQHF.

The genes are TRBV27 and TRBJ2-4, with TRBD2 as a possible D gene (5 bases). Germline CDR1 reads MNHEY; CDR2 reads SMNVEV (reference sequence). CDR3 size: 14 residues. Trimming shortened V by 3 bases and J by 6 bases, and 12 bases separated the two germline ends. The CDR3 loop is CASSFSGGGNIQYF. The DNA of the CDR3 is TGTGCCAGCAGTTTCTCCGGAGGAGGAAACATTCAGTACTTC.

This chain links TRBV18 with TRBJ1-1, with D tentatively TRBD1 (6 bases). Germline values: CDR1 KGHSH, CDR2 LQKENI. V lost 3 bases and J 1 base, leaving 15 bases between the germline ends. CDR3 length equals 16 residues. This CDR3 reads CASSPPVGTKNTEAFF. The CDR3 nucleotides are TGTGCCAGCTCACCGCCCGTGGGGACAAAGAACACTGAAGCTTTCTTT.

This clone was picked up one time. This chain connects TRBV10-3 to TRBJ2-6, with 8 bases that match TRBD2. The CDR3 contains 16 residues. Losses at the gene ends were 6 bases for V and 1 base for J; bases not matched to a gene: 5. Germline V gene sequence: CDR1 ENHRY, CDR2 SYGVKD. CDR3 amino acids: CAIRAREGSGANVLTF. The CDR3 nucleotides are TGTGCCATCAGGGCCCGGGAGGGGTCTGGGGCCAACGTCCTGACTTTC.

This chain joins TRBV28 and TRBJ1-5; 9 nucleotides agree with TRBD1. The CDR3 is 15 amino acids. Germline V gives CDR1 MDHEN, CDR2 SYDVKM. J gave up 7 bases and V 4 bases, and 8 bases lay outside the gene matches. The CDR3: CASSSGTGGYQPQHF. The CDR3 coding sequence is TGTGCCAGCAGTTCCGGAACAGGGGGCTACCAGCCCCAGCATTTT.

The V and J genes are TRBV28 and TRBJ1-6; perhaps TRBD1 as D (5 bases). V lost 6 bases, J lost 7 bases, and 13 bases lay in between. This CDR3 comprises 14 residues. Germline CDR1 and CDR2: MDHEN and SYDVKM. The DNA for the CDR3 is TGTGCCAGCAGCCCGGGACTGGGAAATTCACCCCTCCACTTT. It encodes CASSPGLGNSPLHF.

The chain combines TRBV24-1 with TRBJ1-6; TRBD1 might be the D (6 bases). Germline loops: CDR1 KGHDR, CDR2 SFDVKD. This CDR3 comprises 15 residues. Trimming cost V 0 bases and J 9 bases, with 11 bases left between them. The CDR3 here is CATSDLRRGISPLHF. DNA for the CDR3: TGTGCCACCAGTGATTTGCGCAGGGGCATTTCACCCCTCCACTTT.

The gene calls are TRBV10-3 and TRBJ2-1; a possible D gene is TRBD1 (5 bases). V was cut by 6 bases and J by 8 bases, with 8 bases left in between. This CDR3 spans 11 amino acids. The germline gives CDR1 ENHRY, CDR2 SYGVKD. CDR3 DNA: TGTGCCATCAGCCAGGGATATGAGCAGTTCTTC. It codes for CAISQGYEQFF.

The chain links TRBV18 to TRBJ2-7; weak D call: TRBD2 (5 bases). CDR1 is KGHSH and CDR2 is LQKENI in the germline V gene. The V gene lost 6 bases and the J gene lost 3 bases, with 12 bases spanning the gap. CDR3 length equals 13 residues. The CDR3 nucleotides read TGTGCCAGCTCTACCGGGATACTCTACGAGCAGTACGTC. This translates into CASSTGILYEQYV.

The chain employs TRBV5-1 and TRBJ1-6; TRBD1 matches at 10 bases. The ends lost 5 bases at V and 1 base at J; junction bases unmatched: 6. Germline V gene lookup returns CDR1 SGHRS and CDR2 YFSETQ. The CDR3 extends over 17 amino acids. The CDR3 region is CASSRDRGQSYNSPLHF. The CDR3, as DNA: TGCGCCAGCAGTCGCGACAGGGGGCAATCCTATAATTCACCCCTCCACTTT.

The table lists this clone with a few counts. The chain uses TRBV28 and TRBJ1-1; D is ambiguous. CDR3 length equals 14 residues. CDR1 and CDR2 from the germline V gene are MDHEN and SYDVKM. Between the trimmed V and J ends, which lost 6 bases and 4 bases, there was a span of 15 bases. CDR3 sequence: CASRNGGSGTEAFF. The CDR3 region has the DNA TGTGCCAGCAGGAATGGAGGGTCTGGCACTGAAGCTTTCTTT.

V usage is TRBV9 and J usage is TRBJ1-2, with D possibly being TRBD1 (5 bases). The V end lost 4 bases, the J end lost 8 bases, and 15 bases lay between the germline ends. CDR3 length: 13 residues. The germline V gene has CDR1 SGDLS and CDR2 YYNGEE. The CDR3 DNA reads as TGTGCCAGCAGCAGGGGTAGTTTTGAAGGCTACACCTTC. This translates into CASSRGSFEGYTF.

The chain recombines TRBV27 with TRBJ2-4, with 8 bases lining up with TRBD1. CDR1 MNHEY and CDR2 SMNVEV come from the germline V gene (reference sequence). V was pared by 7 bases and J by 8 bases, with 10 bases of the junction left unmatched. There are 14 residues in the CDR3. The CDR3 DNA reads TGTGCCAGCACCTCTAGGGCAGGGGGCCACATTCAGTACTTC. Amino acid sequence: CASTSRAGGHIQYF.

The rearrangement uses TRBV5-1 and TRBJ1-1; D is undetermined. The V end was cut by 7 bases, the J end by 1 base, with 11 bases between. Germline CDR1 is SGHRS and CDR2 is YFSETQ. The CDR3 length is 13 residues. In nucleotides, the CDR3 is TGCGCCAGCCGAGAACAGACGAACACTGAAGCTTTCTTT. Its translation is CASREQTNTEAFF.

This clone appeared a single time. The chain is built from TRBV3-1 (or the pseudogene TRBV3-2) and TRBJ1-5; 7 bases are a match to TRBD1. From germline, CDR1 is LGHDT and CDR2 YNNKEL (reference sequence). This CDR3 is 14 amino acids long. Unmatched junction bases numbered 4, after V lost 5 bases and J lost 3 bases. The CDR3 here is CASSVGQTNQPQHF. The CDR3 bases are TGTGCCAGCAGCGTGGGACAGACCAATCAGCCCCAGCATTTT.

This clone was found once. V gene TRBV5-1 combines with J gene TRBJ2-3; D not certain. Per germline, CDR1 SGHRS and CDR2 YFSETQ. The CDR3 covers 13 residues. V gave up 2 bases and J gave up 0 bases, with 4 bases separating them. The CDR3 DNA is TGCGCCAGCAGCTTCGGGAGCACAGATACGCAGTATTTT. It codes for CASSFGSTDTQYF.

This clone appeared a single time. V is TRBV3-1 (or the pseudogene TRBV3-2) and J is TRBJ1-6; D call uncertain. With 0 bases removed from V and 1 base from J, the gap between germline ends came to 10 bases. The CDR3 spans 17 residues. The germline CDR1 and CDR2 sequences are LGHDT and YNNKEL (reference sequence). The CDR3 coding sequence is TGTGCCAGCAGCCAAGAGGGAGGGAGGTCCTATAATTCACCCCTCCACTTT. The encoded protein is CASSQEGGRSYNSPLHF.

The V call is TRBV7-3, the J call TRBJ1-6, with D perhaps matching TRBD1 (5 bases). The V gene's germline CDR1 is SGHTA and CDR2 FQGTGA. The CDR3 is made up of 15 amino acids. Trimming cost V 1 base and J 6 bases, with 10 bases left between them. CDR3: CASSLSPGANSPLHF. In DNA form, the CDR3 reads TGTGCCAGCAGCTTAAGTCCTGGGGCTAATTCACCCCTCCACTTT.

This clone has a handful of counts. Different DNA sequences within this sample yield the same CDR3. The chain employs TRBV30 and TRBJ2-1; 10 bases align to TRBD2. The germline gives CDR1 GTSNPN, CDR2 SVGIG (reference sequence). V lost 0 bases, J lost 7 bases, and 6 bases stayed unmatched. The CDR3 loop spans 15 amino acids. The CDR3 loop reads CAWSVRLAGDNEQFF. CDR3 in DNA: TGTGCCTGGAGTGTACGTCTAGCGGGAGATAATGAGCAGTTCTTC.

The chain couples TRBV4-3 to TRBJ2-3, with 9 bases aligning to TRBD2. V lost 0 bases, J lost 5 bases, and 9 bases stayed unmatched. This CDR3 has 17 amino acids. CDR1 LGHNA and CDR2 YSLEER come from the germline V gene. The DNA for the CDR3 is TGCGCCAGCAGCCAAGATCTGTTAGCGGGAGTAGGAGATACGCAGTATTTT. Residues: CASSQDLLAGVGDTQYF.

Here the CDR3 reads CASTLGDSTDTQYF. For the CDR3, the DNA is TGTGCCAGCACTTTAGGGGACTCCACAGATACGCAGTATTTT. This chain links TRBV6-5 with TRBJ2-3; weak D call: TRBD2 (6 bases). Deletions cut 7 bases from V and 2 bases from J, with 13 bases between. The CDR3 is 14 amino acids. Germline assignment: CDR1 MNHEY and CDR2 SVGAGI.

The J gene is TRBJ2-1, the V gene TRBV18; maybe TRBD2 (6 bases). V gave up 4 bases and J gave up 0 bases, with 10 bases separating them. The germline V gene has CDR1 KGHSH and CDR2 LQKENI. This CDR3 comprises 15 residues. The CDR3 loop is CASSRGESSYNEQFF. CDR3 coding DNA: TGTGCCAGCTCACGGGGGGAGAGCTCCTACAATGAGCAGTTCTTC.

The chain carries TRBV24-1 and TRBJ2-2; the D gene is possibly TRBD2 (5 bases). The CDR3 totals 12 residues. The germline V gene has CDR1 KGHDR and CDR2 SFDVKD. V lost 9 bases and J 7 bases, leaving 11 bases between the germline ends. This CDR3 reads CATRGYGGELFF. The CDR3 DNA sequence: TGTGCCACCCGAGGGTACGGCGGGGAGCTGTTTTTT.

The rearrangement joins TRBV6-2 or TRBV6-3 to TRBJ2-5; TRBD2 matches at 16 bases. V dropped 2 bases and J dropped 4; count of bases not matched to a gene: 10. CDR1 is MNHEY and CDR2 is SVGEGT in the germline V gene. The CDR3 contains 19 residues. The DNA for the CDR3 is TGTGCCAGCAGTTACCCCCTCGGGACTAGCGGGAGGGCCGTAGAGACCCAGTACTTC. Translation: CASSYPLGTSGRAVETQYF.

Written as DNA, the CDR3 is TGTGCCAGTAGTATCGAACGGGGGGGGACTGAAGCTTTCTTT. This gives the protein CASSIERGGTEAFF. The rearrangement uses TRBV19 and TRBJ1-1; possible D gene TRBD1, 5 bases. The CDR3 consists of 14 residues. CDR1 and CDR2 (germline): LNHDA, SQIVND (reference sequence). V lost 3 bases to trimming and J lost 5 bases, with 13 bases between them.

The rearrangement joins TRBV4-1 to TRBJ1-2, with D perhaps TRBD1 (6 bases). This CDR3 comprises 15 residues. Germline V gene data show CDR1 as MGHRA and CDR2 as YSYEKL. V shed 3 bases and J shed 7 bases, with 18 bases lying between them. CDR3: CASSHPTRRGGGYTF. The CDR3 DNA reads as TGCGCCAGCAGCCACCCTACCCGGAGGGGGGGTGGCTACACCTTC.

The CDR3 coding sequence is TGCGCCAGCAGCCCGGACAGGGAAGATTCACCCCTCCACTTT. Its protein product is CASSPDREDSPLHF. This chain connects TRBV5-1 to TRBJ1-6; 8 positions match TRBD1. CDR3 length: 14 amino acids. Trimming at V came to 4 bases and at J to 8 bases, leaving 5 bases not matched to a gene. Looked up from germline, CDR1 is SGHRS and CDR2 is YFSETQ.

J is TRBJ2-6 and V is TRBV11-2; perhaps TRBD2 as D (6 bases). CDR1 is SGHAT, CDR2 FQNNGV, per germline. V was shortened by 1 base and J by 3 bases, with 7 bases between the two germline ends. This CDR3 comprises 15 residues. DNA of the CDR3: TGTGCCAGCAGCTTAGGTAGCGGTGGGGCCAACGTCCTGACTTTC. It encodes CASSLGSGGANVLTF.

DNA of the CDR3: TGTGCCATCAGTGGCGGGACAGGGTTGCACGAGCAGTACGTC. This sequence encodes CAISGGTGLHEQYV. The chain links TRBV10-3 to TRBJ2-7; 9 bases map to TRBD1. With V trimmed by 4 bases and J by 5 bases, 6 bases remained unmatched. Germline CDR1 reads ENHRY; CDR2 reads SYGVKD. This CDR3 region has 14 residues.